This T cell receptor (beta chain) was sequenced for a study of T cell responses to AZD1222 COVID-19 vaccine. Study outcomes and limitations: There were vaccine-associated CD4 TCRs across spike, dominant at 160-218 and 743-854.

Clones were read by immunoSEQ multiplex PCR, and TCRdb kept only the in-frame ones, dropping some. The sample has about 170,000 clones; over 85% are singletons. On this clone itself: The antigen remains undetermined.

This CDR3 spans 16 amino acids. V trimming: 0 bases; J trimming: 3 bases; junction bases outside the gene matches: 6. Germline CDR1 reads SGDLS; CDR2 reads YYNGEE. This TCR derives from an adult in good health. The input for sequencing was peripheral blood, taken on day 0 of AZD1222 vaccination. This sequence joins TRBV9 and TRBJ2-3, with TRBD2 identical over 8 bases. The DNA for the CDR3 is TGTGCCAGCAGCGTAGCTAGGACGGGAGGGACAGATACGCAGTATTTT. Its protein product is CASSVARTGGTDTQYF.